This T cell receptor (beta chain) comes out of a study of control samples from healthy donors and cancer patients (dated by TCRdb to 2020 to 2021). On this clone: Its antigen target is currently unknown. No qualities accompany the bases; no much larger clone lies one base away.

The CDR3 sequence holds 11 residues, the cysteine and phenylalanine included. Only the CDR3 region is kept as DNA, spanning 33 bases read in frame from base 1. According to the germline V gene, CDR1 reads SNHLY and CDR2 reads FYNNEI. V drops 5 bases and J drops 4 bases, leaving 6 bases in between. The library was generated by the immunoSEQ multiplex PCR assay. TCRdb limited this immuneACCESS table to in-frame rearrangements with V and J called. A share of clones is missing; checked studies link under half to unresolved V genes, and the rest is unexplained. This sample comprises roughly 92,000 clones, 85% to 90% of them detected only once. Of the sample, around 1.3% falls within the top ten clones.

This TCR was sampled from a woman aged 45-65 years in good health. Rearrangement joined TRBV2 to TRBJ2-7; the D gene lacks a confident call. Sample: blood. The nucleotides read TGTGCCAGCAGTTTAAAATACGAGCAGTACTTC. This gives the protein CASSLKYEQYF.